Presented here are 19 T cell receptor beta chains from one specimen sequenced in a study of T-cell reconstitution after alpha-beta-depleted transplantation in children. Preparing the TCRbeta library involved the use of unique molecular identifiers. One entry per CDR3 protein, called by TCRdb with MiXCR from the PCR reads. The table records fewer than 350,000 distinct CDR3 sequences, roughly 9.1% of them present only once. The specimen comprised PBMCs, sampled before TCRalphabeta/CD19-depleted stem cell transplant. The receptors derive from a boy under three years old with acute myeloid leukemia, due to receive a stem cell transplant.

This clonotype was observed many times. The chain links TRBV29-1 to TRBJ2-7; TRBD1 agrees at 11 bases. The CDR3 runs 13 residues. The J segment lost 4 bases and the V segment lost 6 bases, leaving 5 bases of the junction unmatched. CDR1 is SQVTM, CDR2 ANQGSEA, per germline. The CDR3 DNA follows: TGCAGCGTGGGACAGGGGGGATTTTACGAGCAGTACTTC. Translated, it gives CSVGQGGFYEQYF.

This clonotype occurred a few times. The V and J genes are TRBV7-2 and TRBJ2-5; D might be TRBD1 (5 bases). Trimming cost V 3 bases and J 5 bases, with 16 bases left between them. CDR1 and CDR2 from the germline V gene are SGHTA and FQGNSA. This CDR3 has 15 amino acids. CDR3 residues: CASSFLLGRGETQYF. The DNA of the CDR3 is TGTGCCAGCAGCTTCTTGTTGGGGCGCGGTGAGACCCAGTACTTC.

This clonotype was counted many times. V gene TRBV28 combines with J gene TRBJ1-2; D unresolved. V was pared by 1 base and J by 4 bases, with 10 bases between. This CDR3 is 14 amino acids long. CDR1 MDHEN and CDR2 SYDVKM come from the germline V gene. The CDR3 bases are TGTGCCAGCAGTTTATTAAGGGTTGGCTATGGCTACACCTTC. It translates to CASSLLRVGYGYTF.

This clonotype was counted many times. This chain uses TRBV24-1 with TRBJ2-1; D is unclear. Trimming shortened V by 3 bases and J by 10 bases, and 12 bases separated the two germline ends. Germline loops: CDR1 KGHDR, CDR2 SFDVKD. CDR3 length: 13 residues. The CDR3 DNA is TGTGCCACCAGTGATGGGAATATCAGGGAGCAGTTCTTC. It yields the protein CATSDGNIREQFF.

V and J are TRBV7-1 and TRBJ1-1; maybe TRBD1 (5 bases). TRBV7-1 is designated an ORF whose function remains uncertain. This CDR3 has 13 amino acids. Trimming shortened V by 3 bases and J by 7 bases, and 12 bases separated the two germline ends. CDR3 amino acids: CASSSTSGGEAFF. CDR3 bases: TGTGCCAGCAGCTCTACGTCCGGGGGTGAAGCTTTCTTT.

This clonotype came up a few times. The chain uses TRBV7-8 and TRBJ1-5; possible D gene TRBD1, 5 bases. V lost 3 bases and J 1 base, leaving 7 bases between the germline ends. This CDR3 contains 14 residues. Germline assignment: CDR1 SGHVS and CDR2 FQNEAQ. The chain's CDR3 is CASSFAGSNQPQHF. The CDR3, as DNA: TGTGCCAGCAGCTTCGCAGGGAGCAATCAGCCCCAGCATTTT.

This clonotype was detected ten times or more. This rearrangement joins TRBV7-2 to TRBJ2-2; no firm D call. Germline values: CDR1 SGHTA, CDR2 FQGNSA. The V end lost 5 bases, the J end lost 4 bases, and 8 bases lay between the germline ends. The CDR3 length is 13 residues. CDR3 region: CASSARGTGELFF. As DNA, the CDR3 is TGTGCCAGCAGCGCAAGAGGCACCGGGGAGCTGTTTTTT.

This clonotype was picked up many times. V and J are TRBV29-1 and TRBJ1-2, with 7 bases fitting TRBD1. After removal of 7 bases from V and 5 bases from J, the junction contained 7 bases not matched to a gene. The CDR3 length is 12 residues. From germline, CDR1 is SQVTM and CDR2 ANQGSEA. The chain's CDR3 is CSAPGQQYGYTF. The CDR3 coding sequence is TGCAGCGCCCCGGGACAGCAATATGGCTACACCTTC.

This clonotype was observed a handful of times. Here the CDR3 DNA reads TGTGCCAGTAGGAGACAGGTCGTTAGCAATCAGCCCCAGCATTTT. This translates into CASRRQVVSNQPQHF. The V call is TRBV19, the J call TRBJ1-5, with a tentative D call TRBD1 (6 bases). Looked up from germline, CDR1 is LNHDA and CDR2 is SQIVND (reference sequence). The CDR3 totals 15 residues. V was shortened by 6 bases and J by 0 bases, with 12 bases between the two germline ends.

This clonotype came up many times. V and J are TRBV4-3 and TRBJ1-6; TRBD1 aligns across 7 bases. Germline V gene sequence: CDR1 LGHNA, CDR2 YSLEER. The CDR3 contains 17 residues. J gave up 7 bases and V 0 bases, and 9 bases lay outside the gene matches. CDR3 in DNA: TGCGCCAGCAGCCAAGATGGAATCGACAGGGCGAATTCACCCCTCCACTTT. Encoded protein: CASSQDGIDRANSPLHF.

The table lists this clonotype with a few counts. V gene TRBV6-5 combines with J gene TRBJ2-3; D call uncertain. CDR1 and CDR2 (germline): MNHEY, SVGAGI. Trimming cost V 2 bases and J 0 bases, with 6 bases left between them. The length of the CDR3 is 14 residues. The CDR3 region has the DNA TGTGCCAGCAGTTACCAGATAAGCACAGATACGCAGTATTTT. Protein sequence: CASSYQISTDTQYF.

This sequence joins TRBV19 and TRBJ1-5, with 9 bases that match TRBD1. Trimming at V came to 5 bases and at J to 6 bases, leaving 14 bases not matched to a gene. This CDR3 has 17 amino acids. CDR1 is LNHDA and CDR2 is SQIVND in the germline V gene (reference sequence). The CDR3 bases are TGTGCCAGTAGTCACCCCCGAGACAGGGGGTGGTTTCAGCCCCAGCATTTT. As protein: CASSHPRDRGWFQPQHF.

V is TRBV7-2 and J is TRBJ1-2; maybe TRBD1 (6 bases). This CDR3 comprises 12 residues. CDR1 is SGHTA and CDR2 is FQGNSA in the germline V gene. V lost 5 bases to trimming and J lost 8 bases, with 12 bases between them. The CDR3 DNA sequence: TGTGCCAGCAGCCTGCCAGGGGTCGGCTACACCTTC. Translating gives CASSLPGVGYTF.

This clonotype was detected ten times or more. The chain carries TRBV5-5 and TRBJ1-3, with D possibly being TRBD1 (6 bases). V lost 0 bases and J lost 3, with 10 bases in between. Germline V gene sequence: CDR1 SGHKS, CDR2 YYEKEE (reference sequence). There are 15 residues in the CDR3. The CDR3 loop reads CASSLGDTGGNTIYF. Written as DNA, the CDR3 is TGTGCCAGCAGCTTGGGGGACACGGGTGGAAACACCATATATTTT.

The table lists this clonotype with a count of one. The chain couples TRBV5-4 to TRBJ1-4; D perhaps matches TRBD1 (5 bases). V lost 0 bases and J 8 bases, leaving 14 bases between the germline ends. The germline V gene has CDR1 SGHNT and CDR2 YYREEE (reference sequence). The CDR3 is 15 amino acids. DNA of the CDR3: TGTGCCAGCAGCTTGGGACAGTGGCCGCGAGAAAAACTGTTTTTT. This codes for CASSLGQWPREKLFF.

This clonotype was seen repeatedly, ten times or more. The V gene is TRBV28, the J gene TRBJ2-7; 7 nucleotides line up with TRBD1. CDR1 MDHEN and CDR2 SYDVKM come from the germline V gene. There are 12 residues in the CDR3. V was clipped by 10 bases and J by 2 bases; unmatched bases: 5. The CDR3 nucleotides read TGTGCCACCACGGACAGGACCTACGAGCAGTACTTC. Amino acids: CATTDRTYEQYF.

This clonotype was detected many times. The chain uses TRBV6-2 or TRBV6-3 and TRBJ1-5, with TRBD1 identical over 9 bases. V trimming: 3 bases; J trimming: 7 bases; junction bases outside the gene matches: 7. Germline V gene lookup returns CDR1 MNHEY and CDR2 SVGEGT. CDR3 size: 15 residues. The CDR3 loop is CASSYNRQGGQPQHF. CDR3 coding DNA: TGTGCCAGCAGTTATAATAGACAGGGGGGACAGCCCCAGCATTTT.

Many counts were recorded for this clonotype. The chain carries TRBV12-5 and TRBJ1-1; D uncertain. Trimming shortened V by 4 bases and J by 1 base, and 7 bases separated the two germline ends. CDR1 LGHNT and CDR2 FRNRAP come from the germline V gene. This CDR3 region has 13 residues. DNA for the CDR3: TGTGCTAGTGGTTCCCGACCGAACACTGAAGCTTTCTTT. Residues: CASGSRPNTEAFF.

The V call is TRBV10-3, the J call TRBJ1-4, with a possible D match to TRBD1 (5 bases). The CDR3 runs 14 residues. V lost 4 bases and J 7 bases, leaving 13 bases between the germline ends. Germline V lookup: CDR1 ENHRY, CDR2 SYGVKD. The CDR3 bases are TGTGCCATCAGTGGTACGGGGGTCTCTGAAAAACTGTTTTTT. The encoded protein is CAISGTGVSEKLFF.